The 24 T cell receptor beta chains below were found in one sample sequenced in a study of vaccination effects on CD4 cells after COVID-19. These receptors lack a known antigen. Antigen-specific CD4+ T cells were expanded (with viral peptide pools) by the ViraFEST assay ahead of sequencing. Isolation of CD4+ T cells took place after nine to ten days of culture. A PCR test confirmed that the person had SARS-CoV-2 infection between March and December 2020. Profiling relied on immunoSEQ multiplex PCR, and the TCRdb table lists in-frame clones only, not all of them. The data contain 20,000 to 30,000 clones, around three quarters of them seen just once; the ten biggest clones take up about 16%. The input for sequencing was CD4+ T cells from PBMCs cultured with HCoV-NL63 spike peptides, taken before COVID-19 vaccination. The receptors derive from a human donor who had a prior SARS-CoV-2 infection.

CDR3 loop: CASKDRGLPDTQYF. The CDR3 DNA follows: TGTGCCAGCAAGGACAGGGGGTTACCAGATACGCAGTATTTT. The chain has TRBV2 and TRBJ2-3; TRBD1 agrees at 10 bases. CDR1 and CDR2 from the germline V gene are SNHLY and FYNNEI. The CDR3 has 14 residues. The junction had 5 bases not matched to a gene; V was cut back by 7 bases and J by 4 bases.

The chain is built from TRBV27 and TRBJ2-7; D gene uncertain. Deletions cut 4 bases from V and 7 bases from J, with 14 bases between. Germline-derived CDR1 and CDR2 are MNHEY and SMNVEV (reference sequence). The CDR3 is made up of 13 amino acids. CDR3 nucleotides: TGTGCCAGCAGTTCCTCTTTAACAGCGGAGCAGTACTTC. The encoded protein is CASSSSLTAEQYF.

The V and J genes are TRBV7-2 and TRBJ1-2, with 7 bases aligning to TRBD1. The V segment lost 1 base and the J segment 6 bases; nucleotides outside the gene matches: 8. The CDR3 contains 15 residues. The germline CDR1 and CDR2 sequences are SGHTA and FQGNSA. The CDR3 bases are TGTGCCAGCAGCTTAGGATCGTTACAGGGGAATGGCTACACCTTC. The encoded protein is CASSLGSLQGNGYTF.

The chain recombines TRBV10-3 with TRBJ2-5; possibly TRBD1 or TRBD2 for D (7 bases each). Germline-derived CDR1 and CDR2 are ENHRY and SYGVKD. The V end was cut by 6 bases, the J end by 4 bases, with 15 bases between. This CDR3 region has 14 residues. CDR3 in amino acids: CAIRQGRGGETQYF. As DNA, the CDR3 is TGTGCCATCAGACAGGGGAGGGGAGGAGAGACCCAGTACTTC.

This clone was counted once. The rearrangement uses TRBV2 and TRBJ1-5, with TRBD1 matching 7 bases. In germline, CDR1 is SNHLY, CDR2 FYNNEI. Unmatched junction bases numbered 13, after V lost 10 bases and J lost 7 bases. This CDR3 contains 14 residues. CDR3 amino acids: CATSYYRGSQPQHF. The DNA for the CDR3 is TGTGCCACCTCTTATTACAGGGGAAGCCAGCCCCAGCATTTT.

The gene calls are TRBV7-3 and TRBJ2-5; TRBD1 matches 10 bases. V gave up 5 bases and J gave up 5 bases; unmatched junction bases: 8. Looked up from germline, CDR1 is SGHTA and CDR2 is FQGTGA. This CDR3 contains 15 residues. CDR3: CASSAGTGAQETQYF. In DNA form, the CDR3 reads TGTGCCAGCAGCGCAGGGACAGGGGCCCAGGAGACCCAGTACTTC.

This chain links TRBV5-1 with TRBJ2-6; no clear D. Germline-derived CDR1 and CDR2 are SGHRS and YFSETQ. Trimming stripped 4 bases from V and 4 bases from J, with 9 bases between. CDR3 length equals 14 residues. CDR3 residues: CASSPYLGANVLTF. The CDR3 DNA is TGCGCCAGCAGCCCGTATCTCGGGGCCAACGTCCTGACTTTC.

The chain links TRBV5-4 to TRBJ1-1; the match to TRBD1 covers 8 bases. Germline-derived CDR1 and CDR2 are SGHNT and YYREEE (reference sequence). V lost 9 bases and J lost 6; bases outside the gene matches: 4. The CDR3 is made up of 11 amino acids. CDR3 sequence reads: CATRQGPEAFF. The CDR3 coding sequence is TGTGCCACCAGACAGGGGCCTGAAGCTTTCTTT.

The rearrangement links TRBV5-1 to TRBJ2-5, with D possibly called TRBD1 or TRBD2 (5 bases each). This CDR3 comprises 14 residues. Trimming stripped 5 bases from V and 3 bases from J, with 14 bases between. Per the germline V gene, CDR1 is SGHRS and CDR2 is YFSETQ. CDR3 loop: CASRHGTEKETQYF. The DNA of the CDR3 is TGCGCCAGCAGACACGGGACCGAAAAAGAGACCCAGTACTTC.

In DNA form, the CDR3 reads TGTGCCAGCGGGACAGGGGGAGGCGAGCAGTACTTC. This encodes CASGTGGGEQYF. The chain combines TRBV7-2 with TRBJ2-7; 11 bases map to TRBD1. Trimming at V came to 8 bases and at J to 6 bases, leaving 3 bases not matched to a gene. There are 12 residues in the CDR3. CDR1 SGHTA and CDR2 FQGNSA come from the germline V gene. The full variable domain, rest sourced from reference TRBV7-2 and TRBJ2-7, is GAGVSQSPSNKVTEKGKDVELRCDPISGHTALYWYRQSLGQGLEFLIYFQGNSAPDKSGLPSDRFSAERTGGSVSTLTIQRTQQEDSAVYLCASGTGGGEQYFGPGTRLTVT.

The chain has TRBV6-5 and TRBJ2-1; 11 nucleotides match TRBD1. CDR1 is MNHEY and CDR2 is SVGAGI in the germline V gene. V lost 8 bases and J lost 6; bases outside the gene matches: 6. The CDR3 is 14 residues long. CDR3 nucleotide sequence: TGTGCCAGCGGCCGGGACAGGGGGTTCAATGAGCAGTTCTTC. Residues: CASGRDRGFNEQFF.

This chain joins TRBV19 and TRBJ2-2, with 7 bases matching TRBD1. CDR3 length equals 15 residues. Losses at the gene ends were 7 bases for V and 7 bases for J; bases not matched to a gene: 12. Germline V gene data show CDR1 as LNHDA and CDR2 as SQIVND (reference sequence). For the CDR3, the DNA is TGTGCCAGTATCCAAAGACAGGGCTATAGCGGGGAGCTGTTTTTT. Translated, it gives CASIQRQGYSGELFF.

The V call is TRBV2, the J call TRBJ2-1; D is unresolved. The germline V and J ends were trimmed by 3 bases and 4 bases, with 10 bases remaining between them. This CDR3 comprises 14 residues. Germline CDR1 reads SNHLY; CDR2 reads FYNNEI. The CDR3: CASSDRLGYNEQFF. CDR3 nucleotide sequence: TGTGCCAGCAGTGACCGGCTAGGTTACAATGAGCAGTTCTTC.

The chain employs TRBV29-1 and TRBJ2-3, with 7 bases lining up with TRBD2. CDR3 length equals 12 residues. CDR1 and CDR2 from the germline V gene are SQVTM and ANQGSEA. The junction had 2 bases not matched to a gene; V was cut back by 7 bases and J by 1 base. Written as DNA, the CDR3 is TGCAGCGCCACTAGCGGCACAGATACGCAGTATTTT. It yields the protein CSATSGTDTQYF.

The V and J genes are TRBV14 and TRBJ2-6, with D perhaps matching TRBD1 or TRBD2 (5 bases each). Trimming took off 2 bases at V and 4 bases at J, with 9 bases between the two ends. Germline V gene lookup returns CDR1 SGHDN and CDR2 FVKESK. There are 15 residues in the CDR3. The chain's CDR3 is CASSQLWGGANVLTF. CDR3 nucleotides: TGTGCCAGCAGCCAACTTTGGGGGGGGGCCAACGTCCTGACTTTC.

This sequence joins TRBV6-5 and TRBJ2-7; 7 bases align to TRBD2. The CDR3 has 14 residues. Germline CDR1 MNHEY, CDR2 SVGAGI. The V and J ends lost 6 bases and 3 bases, in that order; junction bases with no gene match: 8. CDR3 loop: CASRLLARDYEQYF. The CDR3, as DNA: TGTGCCAGCAGGTTACTAGCGCGGGACTACGAGCAGTACTTC.

V and J are TRBV18 and TRBJ1-2; TRBD1 might be the D (6 bases). The CDR3 is 17 amino acids. V was pared by 2 bases and J by 0 bases, with 16 bases between. Germline-derived CDR1 and CDR2 are KGHSH and LQKENI. The CDR3 DNA follows: TGTGCCAGCTCACCATCCCCAGGACAGATCCCTAACTATGGCTACACCTTC. Translated, it gives CASSPSPGQIPNYGYTF.

The rearrangement uses TRBV24-1 and TRBJ1-2; perhaps TRBD1 as D (5 bases). Germline CDR1 reads KGHDR; CDR2 reads SFDVKD. This CDR3 comprises 15 residues. The V and J ends lost 4 bases and 0 bases respectively, with 11 bases between them. The CDR3 sequence: CATSDPGTANYGYTF. The CDR3 region has the DNA TGTGCCACCAGTGACCCCGGGACCGCTAACTATGGCTACACCTTC.

The rearrangement uses TRBV7-9 and TRBJ2-5, with a tentative D call TRBD2 (5 bases). Germline V gene sequence: CDR1 SEHNR, CDR2 FQNEAQ (reference sequence). CDR3 length: 12 residues. The V and J ends lost 0 bases and 9 bases respectively, with 8 bases between them. CDR3 protein: CASSLAVEAQYF. The DNA for the CDR3 is TGTGCCAGCAGCTTAGCTGTGGAGGCCCAGTACTTC.

The V call is TRBV6-5, the J call TRBJ2-5; maybe TRBD2 (5 bases). V lost 5 bases, J lost 7 bases, and 11 bases lay in between. This CDR3 has 12 residues. Germline V gives CDR1 MNHEY, CDR2 SVGAGI. The CDR3 sequence: CASSPGLGTQYF. For the CDR3, the DNA is TGTGCCAGCAGTCCGGGGTTGGGGACCCAGTACTTC.

The V call is TRBV6-6, the J call TRBJ1-2; D is perhaps TRBD1 (5 bases). This CDR3 has 12 residues. Germline CDR1 is MNHNY and CDR2 is SVGAGI (reference sequence). Trimming took off 2 bases at V and 7 bases at J, with 8 bases between the two ends. As DNA, the CDR3 is TGTGCCAGCAGTTACGGGGCGGTTGGCTACACCTTC. This codes for CASSYGAVGYTF.

V usage is TRBV9 and J usage is TRBJ2-7, with unresolved D. This CDR3 has 13 amino acids. The germline V gene encodes CDR1 SGDLS and CDR2 YYNGEE. V lost 3 bases to trimming and J lost 5 bases, with 12 bases between them. CDR3 in amino acids: CASSETPIHEQYF. CDR3 nucleotides: TGTGCCAGCAGCGAGACCCCCATCCACGAGCAGTACTTC.

The table lists this clone with a few counts. V usage is TRBV3-1 (or the pseudogene TRBV3-2) and J usage is TRBJ1-1; D is perhaps TRBD1 (5 bases). Looked up from germline, CDR1 is LGHDT and CDR2 is YNNKEL (reference sequence). Trimming cost V 6 bases and J 5 bases, with 10 bases left between them. This CDR3 comprises 12 residues. The CDR3 coding sequence is TGTGCCAGCAGTCGGGACTGGACTGAAGCTTTCTTT. Encoded protein: CASSRDWTEAFF.

The chain links TRBV11-3 to TRBJ2-3; D might be TRBD1 or TRBD2, each matching 6 bases. Trimming took off 0 bases at V and 2 bases at J, with 18 bases between the two ends. The CDR3 sequence is 18 residues long. From germline, CDR1 is SGHNT and CDR2 YENEEA. This CDR3 reads CASSLDRGPRPNTDTQYF. The CDR3 coding sequence is TGTGCCAGCAGCTTAGACCGGGGGCCCAGGCCAAACACAGATACGCAGTATTTT.